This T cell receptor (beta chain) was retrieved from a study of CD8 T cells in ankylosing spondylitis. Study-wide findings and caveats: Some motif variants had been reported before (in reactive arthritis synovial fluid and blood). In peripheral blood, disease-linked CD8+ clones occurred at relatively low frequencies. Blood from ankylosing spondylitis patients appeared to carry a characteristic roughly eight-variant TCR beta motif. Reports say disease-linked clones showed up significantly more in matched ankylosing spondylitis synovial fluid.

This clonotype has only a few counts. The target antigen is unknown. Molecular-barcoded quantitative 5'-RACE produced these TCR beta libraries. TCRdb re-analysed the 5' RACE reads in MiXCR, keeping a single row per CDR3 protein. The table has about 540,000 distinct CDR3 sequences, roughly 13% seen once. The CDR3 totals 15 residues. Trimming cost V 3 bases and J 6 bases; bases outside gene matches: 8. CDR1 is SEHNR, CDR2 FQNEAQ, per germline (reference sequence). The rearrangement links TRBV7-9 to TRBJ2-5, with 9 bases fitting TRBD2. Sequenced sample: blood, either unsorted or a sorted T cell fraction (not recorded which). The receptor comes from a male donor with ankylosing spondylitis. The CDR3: CASSFSGSRMKTQYF. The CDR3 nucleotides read TGTGCCAGCAGCTTTAGCGGGAGTCGGATGAAGACCCAGTACTTC.